This passage covers 10 T cell receptor beta chains from one sample sequenced in a study of shared clonotypes between healthy human individuals. TCRdb's table, derived via immunoSEQ multiplex PCR, lists solely in-frame clones and lacks some. The sample has around 750,000 clones, about 74% seen once. The material sequenced was memory CD4+ T cells sorted from blood. Noted subset: CD45RA-negative fraction. These receptors were obtained from a woman in her 30s in good health.

V and J are TRBV7-9 and TRBJ2-5, with D tentatively TRBD2 (5 bases). Germline V gene sequence: CDR1 SEHNR, CDR2 FQNEAQ (reference sequence). This CDR3 spans 12 amino acids. Trimming left V 3 bases short and J 3 bases short, with 5 bases between. CDR3 residues: CASSLGEETQYF. The CDR3 DNA reads as TGTGCCAGCAGCTTGGGAGAAGAGACCCAGTACTTC.

V gene TRBV18 combines with J gene TRBJ1-4; D is unclear. Trimming removed 6 bases at V and 3 bases at J, with 14 bases between. The germline V gene has CDR1 KGHSH and CDR2 LQKENI. This CDR3 region has 15 residues. The CDR3 bases are TGTGCCAGCTCGTTCGGACGGCAGTCTAATGAAAAACTGTTTTTT. Translated: CASSFGRQSNEKLFF.

This clone has more than one count but fewer than ten. The chain couples TRBV5-6 to TRBJ2-5, with 10 bases matching TRBD1. Losses at the gene ends were 4 bases for V and 4 bases for J; bases not matched to a gene: 10. Germline values: CDR1 SGHDT, CDR2 YYEEEE. The CDR3 has 16 residues. DNA for the CDR3: TGTGCCAGCAGCCTGGACAGGGGGAATTTAGTAGAGACCCAGTACTTC. Translating it yields CASSLDRGNLVETQYF.

This chain links TRBV7-6 with TRBJ2-1, with TRBD1 as a possible D gene (7 bases). Trimming took 5 bases from V and 2 from J, leaving 16 bases between them. In germline, CDR1 is SGHVS, CDR2 FNYEAQ. The CDR3 sequence is 16 residues long. CDR3 protein: CASSLGRDRTYNEQFF. CDR3 DNA sequence: TGTGCCAGCAGCCTAGGGCGGGACAGAACCTACAATGAGCAGTTCTTC.

This chain connects TRBV2 to TRBJ1-5; a weak D match, TRBD1 (5 bases). V gave up 8 bases and J gave up 1 base, with 9 bases separating them. The CDR3 is made up of 13 amino acids. Looked up from germline, CDR1 is SNHLY and CDR2 is FYNNEI. CDR3 bases: TGTGCCAGCGATGAGGGGAGCAATCAGCCCCAGCATTTT. The encoded protein is CASDEGSNQPQHF.

The chain combines TRBV5-1 with TRBJ2-5, with D hard to call. CDR1 is SGHRS and CDR2 is YFSETQ in the germline V gene. The V end lost 4 bases, the J end lost 0 bases, and 16 bases lay between the germline ends. The CDR3 contains 16 residues. The CDR3 DNA reads as TGCGCCAGCAGCCCCCCCTGGCAAACCAACCAAGAGACCCAGTACTTC. Translating it yields CASSPPWQTNQETQYF.

This chain links TRBV19 with TRBJ1-5, with D hard to call. Germline values: CDR1 LNHDA, CDR2 SQIVND (reference sequence). V was clipped by 4 bases and J by 9 bases, with 16 bases between them. There are 14 residues in the CDR3. CDR3 DNA sequence: TGTGCCAGTAGTACCGGACTGGGCTCAGGGCCCCAGCATTTT. Protein: CASSTGLGSGPQHF.

The chain combines TRBV19 with TRBJ2-3; D possibly uses TRBD1 or TRBD2 (5 bases each). The CDR3 extends over 14 amino acids. CDR1 LNHDA and CDR2 SQIVND come from the germline V gene (reference sequence). The V and J ends lost 6 bases and 1 base respectively, with 11 bases between them. The CDR3 is CASRHGGRTDTQYF. In DNA, the CDR3 is TGTGCCAGTAGACATGGGGGACGCACAGATACGCAGTATTTT.

The chain recombines TRBV27 with TRBJ2-5; 7 nucleotides match TRBD1. The V gene's germline CDR1 is MNHEY and CDR2 SMNVEV (reference sequence). The CDR3 is made up of 14 amino acids. J lost 4 bases, V lost 9 bases, and 11 bases had no gene match. The CDR3: CASNKQGFGETQYF. CDR3 nucleotides: TGTGCCAGTAACAAACAGGGGTTCGGAGAGACCCAGTACTTC.

The chain recombines TRBV18 with TRBJ1-2; D unresolved. Trimming shortened V by 2 bases and J by 6 bases, and 10 bases separated the two germline ends. In germline, CDR1 is KGHSH, CDR2 LQKENI. This CDR3 contains 13 residues. The CDR3 bases are TGTGCCAGCTCACCAGAGGGAAATGATGGCTACACCTTC. Translating gives CASSPEGNDGYTF.